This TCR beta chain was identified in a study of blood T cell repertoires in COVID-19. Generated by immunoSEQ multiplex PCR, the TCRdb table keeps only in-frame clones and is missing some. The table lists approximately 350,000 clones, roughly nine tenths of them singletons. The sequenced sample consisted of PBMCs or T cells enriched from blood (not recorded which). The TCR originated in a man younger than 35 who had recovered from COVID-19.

DNA for the CDR3: TGCGCCAGCAGGGACCTAACAGGGGTACAAGAGACCCAGTACTTC. Its protein is CASRDLTGVQETQYF. This chain joins TRBV5-1 and TRBJ2-5; 7 bases are shared with TRBD1. Germline-derived CDR1 and CDR2 are SGHRS and YFSETQ. V gave up 5 bases and J gave up 2 bases; unmatched junction bases: 9. The CDR3 is made up of 15 amino acids.